These 21 T cell receptor beta chains were sequenced from one sample in a study of blood T cells in healthy people across ages. Using a J-beta primer mix together with a sample-barcoded 5' primer, a second PCR was run for about 6 to 12 cycles. TCRdb reprocessed the 5' RACE reads with MiXCR, giving one entry per CDR3 protein. This table holds 800,000 or so distinct CDR3 sequences, more than 20% found once. This same sample was also taken into another study, of T cells of mothers and their children.

The sequencing sample was made of blood. The receptors were sampled from a boy younger than 18 in good health.

V gene TRBV12-3 or TRBV12-4 combines with J gene TRBJ1-2; D is ambiguous. V lost 5 bases to trimming and J lost 5 bases, with 15 bases between them. The CDR3 length is 14 residues. CDR3 DNA sequence: TGTGCCAGCAGTCCTCCCTCCGACACTTATGGCTACACCTTC. Translating gives CASSPPSDTYGYTF.

The V call is TRBV5-1, the J call TRBJ2-5; 7 nucleotides align to TRBD2. CDR1 is SGHRS, CDR2 YFSETQ, per germline. The CDR3 is made up of 16 amino acids. V dropped 0 bases and J dropped 2; count of bases not matched to a gene: 7. CDR3 nucleotides: TGCGCCAGCAGCTTGGTGGGTAGCGGGCCTCAAGAGACCCAGTACTTC. Amino acid sequence: CASSLVGSGPQETQYF.

This clonotype was counted between two and nine times. CDR3 loop: CSGEGLVGQETQYF. In DNA, the CDR3 is TGCAGCGGGGAGGGTCTAGTAGGTCAAGAGACCCAGTACTTC. The genes are TRBV29-1 and TRBJ2-5; 7 nucleotides agree with TRBD2. Germline-derived CDR1 and CDR2 are SQVTM and ANQGSEA. This CDR3 has 14 residues. J was trimmed by 2 bases and V by 7 bases; bases with no gene match: 10.

This clonotype appeared a few times. The chain couples TRBV7-2 to TRBJ1-1, with D hard to call. Trimming cost V 5 bases and J 6 bases, with 16 bases left between them. CDR3 length: 14 residues. The germline gives CDR1 SGHTA, CDR2 FQGNSA. The CDR3 bases are TGTGCCAGCAGCACAGAGAATAATAACCCTGAAGCTTTCTTT. Its translation: CASSTENNNPEAFF.

The rearrangement uses TRBV7-2 and TRBJ2-4; TRBD2 matches at 8 bases. This CDR3 has 14 amino acids. CDR1 SGHTA and CDR2 FQGNSA come from the germline V gene. V lost 5 bases, J lost 8 bases, and 8 bases stayed unmatched. The CDR3: CASSPRTGGYIQYF. The CDR3 nucleotides are TGTGCCAGCAGCCCCAGGACGGGGGGGTACATTCAGTACTTC.

This clonotype was seen more than once but under ten times. The chain couples TRBV10-3 to TRBJ2-7; no clear D. This CDR3 contains 14 residues. Germline V CDR1 and CDR2: ENHRY, SYGVKD. The V gene lost 2 bases and the J gene lost 1 base, with 9 bases spanning the gap. CDR3 DNA: TGTGCCATCAGTGAGAGACGGAGTTCCTACGAGCAGTACTTC. This gives the protein CAISERRSSYEQYF.

This clonotype was seen a few times. Because it lacks the conserved phenylalanine or tryptophan at the end, this CDR3 is likely a read error. The chain employs TRBV6-6 and TRBJ1-1, with D uncertain. Trimming took 2 bases from V and 0 from J, leaving 7 bases between them. The CDR3 is 14 amino acids. The germline CDR1 and CDR2 sequences are MNHNY and SVGAGI (reference sequence). Here the CDR3 reads CASSYPQMNTEAFV. CDR3 DNA: TGTGCCAGCAGTTACCCACAGATGAACACTGAAGCTTTCGTT.

V is TRBV29-1 and J is TRBJ1-1; no clear D gene. The length of the CDR3 is 13 residues. The V end lost 4 bases, the J end lost 0 bases, and 9 bases lay between the germline ends. Germline assignment: CDR1 SQVTM and CDR2 ANQGSEA. CDR3: CSVARMLNTEAFF. In DNA, the CDR3 is TGCAGCGTTGCGCGGATGTTGAACACTGAAGCTTTCTTT.

This clonotype has only a few counts. The J gene is TRBJ2-5, the V gene TRBV20-1, with 10 bases that match TRBD2. CDR1 and CDR2 (germline): DFQATT, SNEGSKA (reference sequence). The junction had 9 bases not matched to a gene; V was cut back by 2 bases and J by 6 bases. The CDR3 has 15 amino acids. CDR3 bases: TGCAGTGCTAGAACCAGCGGGGGGGCACTCCAGACCCAGTACTTC. Encoded protein: CSARTSGGALQTQYF.

V is TRBV20-1 and J is TRBJ2-4; TRBD1 might be the D (5 bases). Germline V CDR1 and CDR2: DFQATT, SNEGSKA (reference sequence). V was cut by 4 bases and J by 5 bases, with 15 bases left in between. This CDR3 comprises 14 residues. As DNA, the CDR3 is TGCAGTGCTACTCTGGGGCCAGCTCAAAACATTCAGTACTTC. Its protein is CSATLGPAQNIQYF.

V and J are TRBV2 and TRBJ2-5, with unresolved D. The CDR3 contains 11 residues. Trimming shortened V by 7 bases and J by 2 bases, and 5 bases separated the two germline ends. Germline CDR1 and CDR2: SNHLY and FYNNEI. The DNA of the CDR3 is TGTGCCAGCACAAGACAAGAGACCCAGTACTTC. This translates into CASTRQETQYF.

This clonotype was found a few times. The V call is TRBV7-6, the J call TRBJ2-3; 9 bases agree with TRBD2. This CDR3 contains 19 residues. V trimming: 5 bases; J trimming: 7 bases; junction bases outside the gene matches: 22. Germline V gene data show CDR1 as SGHVS and CDR2 as FNYEAQ. CDR3 loop: CASSPIAVGTSLVENTQYF. CDR3 bases: TGTGCCAGCAGCCCTATTGCTGTTGGGACTAGCCTAGTTGAGAATACGCAGTATTTT. The whole variable domain, filled in from reference TRBV7-6 and TRBJ2-3, reads GAGVSQSPRYKVTKRGQDVALRCDPISGHVSLYWYRQALGQGPEFLTYFNYEAQQDKSGLPNDRFSAERPEGSISTLTIQRTEQRDSAMYRCASSPIAVGTSLVENTQYFGPGTRLTVL.

This clonotype turned up a few times. The chain combines TRBV7-4 with TRBJ1-3, with D perhaps TRBD1 (6 bases). Germline V lookup: CDR1 SGHVT, CDR2 SQSDAQ. This CDR3 has 15 residues. Trimming stripped 5 bases from V and 0 bases from J, with 11 bases between. The CDR3: CASSTGTSSGNTIYF. In DNA, the CDR3 is TGTGCCAGCAGCACAGGGACGAGCTCTGGAAACACCATATATTTT.

The J gene is TRBJ2-1, the V gene TRBV7-9; weak D call: TRBD1 (6 bases). From germline, CDR1 is SEHNR and CDR2 FQNEAQ (reference sequence). V was pared by 4 bases and J by 2 bases, with 12 bases between. CDR3 size: 15 residues. As DNA, the CDR3 is TGTGCCAGCAGCTCACTGAGGGACACCTACAATGAGCAGTTCTTC. As protein: CASSSLRDTYNEQFF.

The chain uses TRBV5-1 and TRBJ1-4; TRBD1 matches 7 bases. V lost 5 bases, J lost 0 bases, and 4 bases stayed unmatched. Germline loops: CDR1 SGHRS, CDR2 YFSETQ. The CDR3 length is 15 residues. CDR3 sequence reads: CASRWDSTTNEKLFF. The DNA for the CDR3 is TGCGCCAGCAGGTGGGACAGTACAACTAATGAAAAACTGTTTTTT.

This clonotype was recorded a few times. The CDR3 is CSARVRQGSNQPQHF. The CDR3 coding sequence is TGCAGTGCTAGGGTAAGACAGGGAAGCAATCAGCCCCAGCATTTT. The V and J genes are TRBV20-1 and TRBJ1-5; 7 nucleotides align to TRBD1. The V gene's germline CDR1 is DFQATT and CDR2 SNEGSKA (reference sequence). With V trimmed by 3 bases and J by 1 base, 6 bases remained unmatched. The CDR3 contains 15 residues.

This clonotype has more than one count but fewer than ten. The genes are TRBV7-9 and TRBJ2-7, with TRBD2 matching 10 bases. Germline CDR1 and CDR2: SEHNR and FQNEAQ (reference sequence). Trimming at V came to 1 base and at J to 4 bases, leaving 4 bases not matched to a gene. This CDR3 comprises 15 residues. The CDR3 reads CASSLVLAGAYEQYF. CDR3 nucleotide sequence: TGTGCCAGCAGCTTAGTGCTAGCGGGAGCTTACGAGCAGTACTTC.

This clonotype was seen a few times. The chain is built from TRBV20-1 and TRBJ1-1; the D is unclear. The CDR3 has 15 residues. With 5 bases removed from V and 0 bases from J, the gap between germline ends came to 16 bases. Germline V gene sequence: CDR1 DFQATT, CDR2 SNEGSKA (reference sequence). CDR3 protein: CSAPGREAVNTEAFF. In nucleotides, the CDR3 is TGCAGTGCTCCGGGGAGGGAGGCAGTGAACACTGAAGCTTTCTTT.

This clonotype has a handful of counts. V and J are TRBV18 and TRBJ1-5; TRBD1 agrees at 8 bases. Germline V lookup: CDR1 KGHSH, CDR2 LQKENI. The CDR3 is made up of 15 amino acids. V lost 3 bases and J lost 9; bases outside the gene matches: 10. The CDR3 reads CASSPPSDREGPQHF. The DNA of the CDR3 is TGTGCCAGCTCACCGCCTTCGGACAGGGAAGGGCCCCAGCATTTT.

The chain joins TRBV12-3 or TRBV12-4 to TRBJ2-5; 8 bases are shared with TRBD2. The J call may be in error: the DNA end matches TRBJ2-7 better. The CDR3 has 14 amino acids. CDR3 sequence (DNA): TGTGCCAGCAGTTTGGGAGCGGGGGAGTACGAGCAGTACTTC. Translation gives CASSLGAGEYEQYF.

There are many counts of this clonotype. The CDR3 DNA sequence: TGTGCCATCAGTGAGGGGACAGGGGGCTTTGAGCAGTACTTC. This encodes CAISEGTGGFEQYF. The chain links TRBV10-3 to TRBJ2-7; 12 bases match TRBD1. This CDR3 region has 14 residues. CDR1 is ENHRY, CDR2 SYGVKD, per germline. The V and J ends lost 2 bases and 7 bases, in that order; junction bases with no gene match: 3.